A single sample gave rise to the 3 T cell receptor beta chains below, sequenced in a study of identical twins. TCRdb re-called the 5' RACE reads with MiXCR, one entry per CDR3 protein. The sample lists 1.5 million to 2 million distinct CDR3 sequences, roughly a third occurring once. What was sequenced was cord blood. The receptor set was obtained from a newborn girl in good health.

This clonotype appeared a few times. The chain carries TRBV7-2 and TRBJ1-2; tentatively, D is TRBD1 (6 bases). CDR1 and CDR2 from the germline V gene are SGHTA and FQGNSA. The CDR3 contains 15 residues. V gave up 2 bases and J gave up 1 base, with 11 bases separating them. The CDR3 DNA sequence: TGTGCCAGCAGCTTATGGACAGCCCTTAACTATGGCTACACCTTC. This sequence encodes CASSLWTALNYGYTF.

The chain joins TRBV11-2 to TRBJ2-1; 8 bases are shared with TRBD2. The CDR3 extends over 19 amino acids. The J segment lost 8 bases and the V segment lost 3 bases, leaving 21 bases of the junction unmatched. Looked up from germline, CDR1 is SGHAT and CDR2 is FQNNGV. This CDR3 is CASSFVAYSRLAGRYEQFF. CDR3 in DNA: TGTGCCAGCAGCTTCGTAGCCTACTCCCGTCTAGCGGGTAGGTATGAGCAGTTCTTC.

The chain links TRBV6-4 to TRBJ2-3, with 10 bases that match TRBD2. The length of the CDR3 is 16 residues. CDR1 is MRHNA and CDR2 is SNTAGT in the germline V gene. The junction had 8 bases not matched to a gene; V was cut back by 6 bases and J by 2 bases. The CDR3 coding sequence is TGTGCCAGCAGCCCACTAGCGGGGACCTTCACAGATACGCAGTATTTT. Its protein is CASSPLAGTFTDTQYF.